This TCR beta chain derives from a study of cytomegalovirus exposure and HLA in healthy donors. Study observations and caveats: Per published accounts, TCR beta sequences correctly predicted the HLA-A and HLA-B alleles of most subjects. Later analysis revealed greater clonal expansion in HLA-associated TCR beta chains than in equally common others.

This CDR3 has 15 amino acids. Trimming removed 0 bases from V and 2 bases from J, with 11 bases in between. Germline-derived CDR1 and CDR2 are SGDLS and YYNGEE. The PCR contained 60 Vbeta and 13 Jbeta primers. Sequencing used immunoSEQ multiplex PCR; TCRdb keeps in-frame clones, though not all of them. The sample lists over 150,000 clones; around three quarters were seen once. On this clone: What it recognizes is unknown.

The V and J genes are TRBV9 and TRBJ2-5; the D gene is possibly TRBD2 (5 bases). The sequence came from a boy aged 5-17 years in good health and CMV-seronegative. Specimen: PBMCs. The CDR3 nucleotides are TGTGCCAGCAGCGTAGATGCGGGCAGTCAAGAGACCCAGTACTTC. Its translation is CASSVDAGSQETQYF. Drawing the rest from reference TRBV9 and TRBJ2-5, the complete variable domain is DSGVTQTPKHLITATGQRVTLRCSPRSGDLSVYWYQQSLDQGLQFLIQYYNGEERAKGNILERFSAQQFPDLHSELNLSSLELGDSALYFCASSVDAGSQETQYFGPGTRLLVL.